This T cell receptor (beta chain) was recorded in a study of T cells in Graves' hyperthyroidism and ophthalmopathy. Study context: Peripheral blood was obtained at initial diagnosis, preceding any treatment. General observations from the study: Median prediction lead before ophthalmopathy onset was 5 to 7 months with the model. Among clonotypes expanded in thyroid above 0.001, most were also found in blood.

The CDR3 is made up of 12 amino acids. Looked up from germline, CDR1 is LGHDT and CDR2 is YNNKEL (reference sequence). V was pared by 4 bases and J by 8 bases, with 9 bases between. Thyroid ultrasound and orbital computed tomography, with clinical symptoms and serum thyroxine and TRAb, informed diagnoses. The investigators amplified TCR beta CDR3 regions from RNA transcripts. Initially, a first-round RT-PCR of the TCR CDR3 employed the HTBI primer set. TCRdb re-called the multiplex PCR reads with MiXCR, one entry per CDR3 protein. The sample yields about 600,000 distinct CDR3 sequences, 14% seen once. This clonotype has at least ten counts. Its specificity is unknown.

The chain employs TRBV3-1 and TRBJ2-1; TRBD1 might be the D (5 bases). The sequence came from a woman between 18 and 29 years old with Graves' ophthalmopathy. Sequenced sample: blood. DNA of the CDR3: TGTGCCAGCAGCCTCCTAGGGGATGAGCAGTTCTTC. It specifies CASSLLGDEQFF.